The 22 T cell receptor beta chains reported below all come from one sample, sequenced in a study of T cell responses to AZD1222 COVID-19 vaccine. The protocol was immunoSEQ multiplex PCR, while the TCRdb copy is restricted to in-frame clones and leaves out a portion. The sample holds 200,000 or so clones; about 87% are singletons and the top ten take under 3.5%. Material: peripheral blood, obtained on day 0 of MenACWY control vaccination. All receptors derive from an adult in good health.

The CDR3, as DNA: TGCGCCAGCAGCCAAGATTCGGGACAGGGCATTTCACCCCTCCACTTT. Its translation: CASSQDSGQGISPLHF. The chain links TRBV4-1 to TRBJ1-6, with TRBD1 matching over 9 bases. The CDR3 spans 16 residues. Germline V lookup: CDR1 MGHRA, CDR2 YSYEKL. The V and J ends lost 0 bases and 9 bases, in that order; junction bases with no gene match: 6.

This clone was recorded only once. The chain links TRBV11-2 to TRBJ2-7; TRBD1 matches 8 bases. Germline CDR1 SGHAT, CDR2 FQNNGV. The CDR3 sequence is 14 residues long. V was pared by 3 bases and J by 0 bases, with 1 base of the junction left unmatched. CDR3 protein: CASSFGQGSYEQYF. In DNA form, the CDR3 reads TGTGCCAGCAGCTTCGGACAGGGCTCCTACGAGCAGTACTTC. The entire variable domain, with the rest obtained from reference TRBV11-2 and TRBJ2-7, is as follows: EAGVAQSPRYKIIEKRQSVAFWCNPISGHATLYWYQQILGQGPKLLIQFQNNGVVDDSQLPKDRFSAERLKGVDSTLKIQPAKLEDSAVYLCASSFGQGSYEQYFGPGTRLTVT.

The chain employs TRBV6-5 and TRBJ2-1; D remains unclear. The V gene lost 6 bases and the J gene lost 5 bases, with 17 bases spanning the gap. This CDR3 spans 15 amino acids. CDR1 and CDR2 from the germline V gene are MNHEY and SVGAGI. The DNA of the CDR3 is TGTGCCAGCAGCCGCGCTTTACTGGCCGACAATGAGCAGTTCTTC. Translated: CASSRALLADNEQFF.

V usage is TRBV28 and J usage is TRBJ2-3, with D perhaps TRBD2 (5 bases). The CDR3 extends over 15 amino acids. V was pared by 4 bases and J by 4 bases, with 15 bases between. Germline V gene sequence: CDR1 MDHEN, CDR2 SYDVKM. The CDR3 protein is CASSSAASLPDTQYF. In DNA, the CDR3 is TGTGCCAGCAGTTCAGCGGCTAGCCTGCCAGATACGCAGTATTTT. Based on the CDR3 plus reference TRBV28 and TRBJ2-3, the full variable domain is DVKVTQSSRYLVKRTGEKVFLECVQDMDHENMFWYRQDPGLGLRLIYFSYDVKMKEKGDIPEGYSVSREKKERFSLILESASTNQTSMYLCASSSAASLPDTQYFGPGTRLTVL.

J is TRBJ2-3 and V is TRBV11-2; D gene unclear. The CDR3 is made up of 14 amino acids. Germline assignment: CDR1 SGHAT and CDR2 FQNNGV. V was trimmed by 4 bases and J by 0 bases, leaving 8 bases between them. This chain's CDR3 is CASSSSASTDTQYF. DNA for the CDR3: TGTGCCAGCAGCTCTAGTGCAAGCACAGATACGCAGTATTTT.

The chain combines TRBV6-5 with TRBJ2-5; the D gene could be TRBD1 or TRBD2 (6 bases each). The CDR3 has 15 residues. The germline gives CDR1 MNHEY, CDR2 SVGAGI. V lost 7 bases, J lost 1 base, and 16 bases lay in between. The CDR3 here is CASTLGGAGQETQYF. The DNA for the CDR3 is TGTGCCAGCACCCTCGGGGGCGCTGGCCAAGAGACCCAGTACTTC.

This sequence joins TRBV7-2 and TRBJ1-4; D may be TRBD1 (6 bases). This CDR3 is built from 18 residues. Germline V gene lookup returns CDR1 SGHTA and CDR2 FQGNSA. The V and J ends lost 1 base and 8 bases respectively, with 23 bases between them. CDR3 loop: CASSLDRGGPLESEKLFF. The CDR3 coding sequence is TGTGCCAGCAGCTTAGATCGGGGGGGCCCTTTGGAGAGCGAAAAACTGTTTTTT.

This clone showed up just a few times. The rearrangement links TRBV5-1 to TRBJ2-7; D perhaps matches TRBD1 (6 bases). Trimming took off 5 bases at V and 1 base at J, with 10 bases between the two ends. Germline V gene sequence: CDR1 SGHRS, CDR2 YFSETQ. The CDR3 contains 13 residues. DNA for the CDR3: TGCGCCAGCAGAACAGGGCGGTCCTACGAGCAGTACTTC. It translates to CASRTGRSYEQYF.

Only one count was recorded for this clone. This chain uses TRBV11-2 with TRBJ1-6; weak D call: TRBD1 (6 bases). V lost 1 base to trimming and J lost 14 bases, with 15 bases between them. CDR1 is SGHAT, CDR2 FQNNGV, per germline. The CDR3 contains 14 residues. CDR3 sequence reads: CASSLADRPSSLHF. CDR3 sequence (DNA): TGTGCCAGCAGCTTAGCAGACAGGCCCTCCTCCCTCCACTTT.

The gene calls are TRBV27 and TRBJ1-1; D is unresolved. The germline V and J ends were trimmed by 5 bases and 0 bases, with 13 bases remaining between them. This CDR3 comprises 15 residues. Germline-derived CDR1 and CDR2 are MNHEY and SMNVEV (reference sequence). The chain's CDR3 is CASSPPPGLNTEAFF. CDR3 nucleotides: TGTGCCAGCAGTCCCCCGCCAGGCCTGAACACTGAAGCTTTCTTT.

The table lists this clone with a few counts. The chain is built from TRBV27 and TRBJ2-7, with D hard to call. Trimming took off 3 bases at V and 0 bases at J, with 9 bases between the two ends. Germline CDR1 MNHEY, CDR2 SMNVEV (reference sequence). The CDR3 length is 14 residues. The CDR3 sequence: CASSFGRNSYEQYF. DNA for the CDR3: TGTGCCAGCAGTTTCGGACGCAACTCCTACGAGCAGTACTTC.

The V gene is TRBV27, the J gene TRBJ2-1, with TRBD1 as a possible D gene (5 bases). Trimming pared 5 bases from V and 5 bases from J, leaving 13 bases between. The germline V gene encodes CDR1 MNHEY and CDR2 SMNVEV (reference sequence). This CDR3 contains 14 residues. The DNA for the CDR3 is TGTGCCAGCAGTATGATAGGGGCTAACAATGAGCAGTTCTTC. Translated, it gives CASSMIGANNEQFF.

V gene TRBV7-2 combines with J gene TRBJ1-1, with D perhaps TRBD1 (5 bases). Per germline, CDR1 SGHTA and CDR2 FQGNSA. With 5 bases removed from V and 1 base from J, the gap between germline ends came to 8 bases. The CDR3 loop spans 13 amino acids. CDR3: CASSRDWNTEAFF. Written as DNA, the CDR3 is TGTGCCAGCAGCCGGGACTGGAACACTGAAGCTTTCTTT.

The gene calls are TRBV4-1 and TRBJ1-1; D call uncertain. The germline V and J ends were trimmed by 5 bases and 1 base, with 14 bases remaining between them. CDR3 length: 15 amino acids. Germline CDR1 and CDR2: MGHRA and YSYEKL. CDR3 DNA: TGCGCCAGCAGCTCCCCCTCGGGTCGGAACACTGAAGCTTTCTTT. It codes for CASSSPSGRNTEAFF.

The genes are TRBV27 and TRBJ2-7, with 7 bases matching TRBD1. V dropped 2 bases and J dropped 2; count of bases not matched to a gene: 3. This CDR3 has 14 residues. Germline V CDR1 and CDR2: MNHEY, SMNVEV (reference sequence). CDR3 nucleotides: TGTGCCAGCAGTTTACGACAGGGTCCCTACGAGCAGTACTTC. The encoded protein is CASSLRQGPYEQYF.

This chain uses TRBV25-1 with TRBJ1-2; D call uncertain. The CDR3 is made up of 12 amino acids. V was trimmed by 4 bases and J by 7 bases, leaving 10 bases between them. In germline, CDR1 is MGHDK, CDR2 SYGVNS. The CDR3 loop is CASSGLGFGYTF. The CDR3 DNA sequence: TGTGCCAGCAGTGGATTGGGGTTTGGCTACACCTTC.

V is TRBV27 and J is TRBJ1-4, with D unresolved. The germline V and J ends were trimmed by 3 bases and 7 bases, with 12 bases remaining between them. Germline CDR1 reads MNHEY; CDR2 reads SMNVEV (reference sequence). The length of the CDR3 is 14 residues. CDR3 DNA sequence: TGTGCCAGCAGTTTGGGGTCCTCCGGTGAAAAACTGTTTTTT. It codes for CASSLGSSGEKLFF.

This chain uses TRBV5-1 with TRBJ2-3; D is perhaps TRBD1 (6 bases). Trimming pared 5 bases from V and 1 base from J, leaving 14 bases between. The CDR3 length is 15 residues. In germline, CDR1 is SGHRS, CDR2 YFSETQ. The CDR3, as DNA: TGCGCCAGCAGGAAGGGGGTTGGGGGCACAGATACGCAGTATTTT. Its translation: CASRKGVGGTDTQYF. Full variable domain (missing parts from reference TRBV5-1 and TRBJ2-3): KAGVTQTPRYLIKTRGQQVTLSCSPISGHRSVSWYQQTPGQGLQFLFEYFSETQRNKGNFPGRFSGRQFSNSRSEMNVSTLELGDSALYLCASRKGVGGTDTQYFGPGTRLTVL.

The chain carries TRBV21-1 and TRBJ2-2. TRBV21-1 is labeled a pseudogene. The CDR3 has 18 residues. The CDR3 nucleotides are TGTGCCAGCAGCAAAAAGGGTATCGGACCCCTGAACACCGGGGAGCTGTTTTTT. Amino acid sequence: CASSKKGIGPLNTGELFF.

This chain connects TRBV19 to TRBJ2-1; the D is unclear. Trimming left V 1 base short and J 0 bases short, with 7 bases between. This CDR3 is built from 15 residues. The germline V gene encodes CDR1 LNHDA and CDR2 SQIVND (reference sequence). The CDR3 protein is CASSIAFSSYNEQFF. The CDR3 DNA reads TGTGCCAGTAGTATAGCCTTTAGCTCCTACAATGAGCAGTTCTTC.

This rearrangement joins TRBV28 to TRBJ2-7; D unclear. Trimming cost V 2 bases and J 1 base, with 3 bases left between them. Per the germline V gene, CDR1 is MDHEN and CDR2 is SYDVKM. The length of the CDR3 is 12 residues. The CDR3 is CASSLKSYEQYF. CDR3 sequence (DNA): TGTGCCAGCAGTTTAAAATCCTACGAGCAGTACTTC. Looking up the rest from reference TRBV28 and TRBJ2-7 gives the full variable domain: DVKVTQSSRYLVKRTGEKVFLECVQDMDHENMFWYRQDPGLGLRLIYFSYDVKMKEKGDIPEGYSVSREKKERFSLILESASTNQTSMYLCASSLKSYEQYFGPGTRLTVT.

V gene TRBV12-1 combines with J gene TRBJ2-7; TRBD2 is the table's D call, not checked against the DNA. TRBV12-1 is classified as a pseudogene. The length of the CDR3 is 12 residues. CDR3 DNA: TGTGCCAGCAGTCCTCAACTAGGTCTGGAGTACTTC. This encodes CASSPQLGLEYF.